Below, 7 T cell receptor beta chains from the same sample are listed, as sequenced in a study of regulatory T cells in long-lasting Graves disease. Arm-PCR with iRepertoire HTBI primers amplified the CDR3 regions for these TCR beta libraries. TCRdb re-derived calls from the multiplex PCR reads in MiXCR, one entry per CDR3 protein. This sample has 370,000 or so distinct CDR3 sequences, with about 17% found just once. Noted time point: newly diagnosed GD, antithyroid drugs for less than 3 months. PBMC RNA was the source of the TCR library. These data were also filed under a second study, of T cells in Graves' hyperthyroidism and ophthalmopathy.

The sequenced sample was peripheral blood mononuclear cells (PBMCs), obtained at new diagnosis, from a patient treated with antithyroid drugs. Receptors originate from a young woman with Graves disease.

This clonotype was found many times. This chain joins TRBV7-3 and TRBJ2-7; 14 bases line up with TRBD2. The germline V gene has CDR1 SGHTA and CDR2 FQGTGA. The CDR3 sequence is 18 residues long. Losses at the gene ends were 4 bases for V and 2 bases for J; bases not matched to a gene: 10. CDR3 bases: TGTGCCAGCAGCTCCCGGGGGACTAGCGGGAGTATCACCTACGAGCAGTACTTC. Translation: CASSSRGTSGSITYEQYF.

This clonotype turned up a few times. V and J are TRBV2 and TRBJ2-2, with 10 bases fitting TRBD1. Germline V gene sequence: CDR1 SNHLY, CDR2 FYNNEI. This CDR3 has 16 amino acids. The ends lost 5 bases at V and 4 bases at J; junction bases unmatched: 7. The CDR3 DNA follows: TGTGCCAGCAGTCCCTGGGACAGGGGATTCACCGGGGAGCTGTTTTTT. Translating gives CASSPWDRGFTGELFF.

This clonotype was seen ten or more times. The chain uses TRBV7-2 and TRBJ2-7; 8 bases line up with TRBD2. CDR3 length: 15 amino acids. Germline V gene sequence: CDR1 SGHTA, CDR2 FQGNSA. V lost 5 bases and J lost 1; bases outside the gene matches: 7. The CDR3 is CASSPRVAGSYEQYF. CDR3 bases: TGTGCCAGCAGCCCCAGGGTAGCGGGATCCTACGAGCAGTACTTC.

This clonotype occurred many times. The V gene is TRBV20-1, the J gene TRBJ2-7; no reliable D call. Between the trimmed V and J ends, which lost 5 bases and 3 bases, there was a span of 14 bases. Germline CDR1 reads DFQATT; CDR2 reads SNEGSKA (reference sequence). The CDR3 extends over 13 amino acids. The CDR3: CSAPEPLGYEQYF. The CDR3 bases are TGCAGTGCTCCCGAACCTTTGGGCTACGAGCAGTACTTC.

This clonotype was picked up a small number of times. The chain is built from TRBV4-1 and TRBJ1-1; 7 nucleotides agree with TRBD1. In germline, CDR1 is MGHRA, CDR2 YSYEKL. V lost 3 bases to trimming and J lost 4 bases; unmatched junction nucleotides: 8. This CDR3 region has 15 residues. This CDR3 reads CASSQRQGGATEAFF. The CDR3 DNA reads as TGCGCCAGCAGCCAGAGACAGGGAGGGGCCACTGAAGCTTTCTTT.

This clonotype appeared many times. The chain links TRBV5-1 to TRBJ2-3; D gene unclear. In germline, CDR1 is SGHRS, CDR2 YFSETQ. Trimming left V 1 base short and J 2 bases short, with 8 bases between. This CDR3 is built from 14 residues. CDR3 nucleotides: TGCGCCAGCAGCTTGTCTTCGATCACAGATACGCAGTATTTT. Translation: CASSLSSITDTQYF.

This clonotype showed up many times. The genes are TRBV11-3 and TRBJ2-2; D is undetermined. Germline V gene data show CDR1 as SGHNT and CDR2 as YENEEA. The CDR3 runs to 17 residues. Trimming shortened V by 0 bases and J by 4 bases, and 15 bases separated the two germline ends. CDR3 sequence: CASSLDRRRSGTGELFF. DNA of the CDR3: TGTGCCAGCAGCTTAGATAGGCGGCGATCGGGCACCGGGGAGCTGTTTTTT.